These 32 T cell receptor beta chains came from one sample sequenced in a study of blood T cell repertoires in COVID-19. TCRdb keeps only in-frame clones here, not all; method: immunoSEQ multiplex PCR. The sample yields about 23,000 clones, approximately 83% seen once. Sequenced: peripheral blood. These receptor sequences come from a man in his 70s with acute or convalescent COVID-19.

This sequence joins TRBV6-1 and TRBJ1-5, with D possibly TRBD1 on 5 matching bases. Germline CDR1 and CDR2: MNHNS and SASEGT. Trimming left V 1 base short and J 0 bases short, with 10 bases between. CDR3 length: 16 amino acids. The CDR3 here is CASSEVQGTSNQPQHF. CDR3 coding DNA: TGTGCCAGCAGTGAAGTCCAGGGTACTAGCAATCAGCCCCAGCATTTT.

The chain has TRBV5-1 and TRBJ1-4; D call uncertain. The V gene's germline CDR1 is SGHRS and CDR2 YFSETQ. V lost 0 bases to trimming and J lost 0 bases, with 15 bases between them. This CDR3 has 18 residues. This CDR3 reads CASSLAGRAISTNEKLFF. The CDR3 nucleotides are TGCGCCAGCAGCTTGGCCGGTAGAGCCATTTCAACTAATGAAAAACTGTTTTTT.

The chain has TRBV30 and TRBJ2-3, with D tentatively TRBD2 (7 bases). V gave up 4 bases and J gave up 1 base, with 27 bases separating them. From germline, CDR1 is GTSNPN and CDR2 SVGIG (reference sequence). The CDR3 totals 19 residues. The CDR3 nucleotides read TGTGCCTGGAAGGGAGAAACGGGAAGGGAGGGGGGCGGCACAGATACGCAGTATTTT. The encoded protein is CAWKGETGREGGGTDTQYF.

This chain connects TRBV5-5 to TRBJ1-2; tentative D call: TRBD1 (6 bases). Trimming pared 0 bases from V and 3 bases from J, leaving 12 bases between. The CDR3 contains 15 residues. Germline CDR1 reads SGHKS; CDR2 reads YYEKEE (reference sequence). The chain's CDR3 is CASSLAATGDYGYTF. CDR3 coding DNA: TGTGCCAGCAGCTTGGCCGCGACAGGAGACTATGGCTACACCTTC.

The chain combines TRBV15 with TRBJ1-1; D is undetermined. V was cut by 0 bases and J by 1 base, with 6 bases left in between. The CDR3 is 14 residues long. Germline V gene data show CDR1 as LNHNV and CDR2 as YYDKDF (reference sequence). CDR3 in amino acids: CATSRDRSNTEAFF. The CDR3 bases are TGTGCCACCAGCAGAGATAGATCGAACACTGAAGCTTTCTTT. The variable domain in full, completed from reference TRBV15 and TRBJ1-1, reads DAMVIQNPRYQVTQFGKPVTLSCSQTLNHNVMYWYQQKSSQAPKLLFHYYDKDFNNEADTPDNFQSRRPNTSFCFLDIRSPGLGDTAMYLCATSRDRSNTEAFFGQGTRLTVV.

This chain joins TRBV7-8 and TRBJ1-4; TRBD1 matches at 8 bases. V lost 3 bases, J lost 5 bases, and 8 bases stayed unmatched. The germline V gene encodes CDR1 SGHVS and CDR2 FQNEAQ. This CDR3 is 16 amino acids long. CDR3 nucleotide sequence: TGTGCCAGCAGCTTTCTCGAGGCAGGGGGCAATGAAAAACTGTTTTTT. Protein sequence: CASSFLEAGGNEKLFF.

The chain has TRBV5-1 and TRBJ1-6; 7 nucleotides align to TRBD1. Germline lookup yields CDR1 SGHRS and CDR2 YFSETQ. The CDR3 loop spans 15 amino acids. The junction had 10 bases not matched to a gene; V was cut back by 6 bases and J by 7 bases. The CDR3, as DNA: TGCGCCAGCACCGAACCGGGACAGTTAAATTCACCCCTCCACTTT. It codes for CASTEPGQLNSPLHF.

Here the CDR3 reads CASGTRDRGCTF. The CDR3 nucleotides read TGTGCCAGCGGGACCCGGGACAGGGGGTGCACCTTC. V and J are TRBV27 and TRBJ1-2, with 11 bases that match TRBD1. This CDR3 has 12 amino acids. The germline V gene has CDR1 MNHEY and CDR2 SMNVEV (reference sequence). V shed 8 bases and J 13 bases; nucleotides not matched to a gene: 9.

This chain uses TRBV5-1 with TRBJ1-1; D is undetermined. The length of the CDR3 is 16 residues. Trimming shortened V by 2 bases and J by 1 base, and 15 bases separated the two germline ends. In germline, CDR1 is SGHRS, CDR2 YFSETQ. The CDR3 region is CASSFGGQARNTEAFF. The CDR3 nucleotides read TGCGCCAGCAGCTTTGGAGGCCAGGCGAGGAACACTGAAGCTTTCTTT. The full variable domain, in which reference TRBV5-1 and TRBJ1-1 provide the parts outside the CDR3, is KAGVTQTPRYLIKTRGQQVTLSCSPISGHRSVSWYQQTPGQGLQFLFEYFSETQRNKGNFPGRFSGRQFSNSRSEMNVSTLELGDSALYLCASSFGGQARNTEAFFGQGTRLTVV.

This clone was recorded only once. The chain couples TRBV30 to TRBJ1-1, with no clear D. Trimming pared 2 bases from V and 3 bases from J, leaving 7 bases between. This CDR3 is 12 amino acids long. Germline loops: CDR1 GTSNPN, CDR2 SVGIG (reference sequence). CDR3 sequence (DNA): TGTGCCTGGAGTCCAGGATACACTGAAGCTTTCTTT. It specifies CAWSPGYTEAFF.

V and J are TRBV28 and TRBJ1-1, with D perhaps TRBD1 (5 bases). The CDR3 totals 13 residues. V lost 8 bases, J lost 2 bases, and 12 bases lay in between. CDR1 and CDR2 (germline): MDHEN, SYDVKM. CDR3 DNA: TGTGCCAGCCGCGACAGTTTAAACACTGAAGCTTTCTTT. Its translation is CASRDSLNTEAFF. The full variable domain, its missing parts supplied by reference TRBV28 and TRBJ1-1, is DVKVTQSSRYLVKRTGEKVFLECVQDMDHENMFWYRQDPGLGLRLIYFSYDVKMKEKGDIPEGYSVSREKKERFSLILESASTNQTSMYLCASRDSLNTEAFFGQGTRLTVV.

The CDR3: CASSIMGASLGTQYF. The CDR3 DNA reads as TGTGCCAGTAGTATTATGGGGGCTAGCCTTGGGACCCAGTACTTC. The chain uses TRBV19 and TRBJ2-5, with D perhaps TRBD1 (6 bases). V lost 3 bases and J lost 7, with 18 bases in between. Germline CDR1 reads LNHDA; CDR2 reads SQIVND (reference sequence). The length of the CDR3 is 15 residues.

The genes are TRBV5-1 and TRBJ1-4, with 11 bases lining up with TRBD1. Germline V gene data show CDR1 as SGHRS and CDR2 as YFSETQ. The CDR3 is 15 residues long. V shed 0 bases, J shed 10 bases, and the junction held 5 bases outside the gene matches. CDR3 loop: CASSLVGTGGTKLFF. In DNA form, the CDR3 reads TGCGCCAGCAGCTTGGTCGGGACAGGGGGGACAAAACTGTTTTTT.

This rearrangement joins TRBV13 to TRBJ2-7; TRBD2 matches at 11 bases. Germline CDR1 is PRHDT and CDR2 is FYEKMQ (reference sequence). V dropped 5 bases and J dropped 8; count of bases not matched to a gene: 8. There are 14 residues in the CDR3. CDR3 DNA sequence: TGTGCCAGCAGCCAGGGACTAGCGGAGAGGAAGCAGTACTTC. Its translation: CASSQGLAERKQYF. The variable domain in full, completed from reference TRBV13 and TRBJ2-7, reads AAGVIQSPRHLIKEKRETATLKCYPIPRHDTVYWYQQGPGQDPQFLISFYEKMQSDKGSIPDRFSAQQFSDYHSELNMSSLELGDSALYFCASSQGLAERKQYFGPGTRLTVT.

This chain uses TRBV20-1 with TRBJ2-2; TRBD2 is a possible D gene (5 bases). Trimming pared 6 bases from V and 12 bases from J, leaving 14 bases between. Germline-derived CDR1 and CDR2 are DFQATT and SNEGSKA (reference sequence). CDR3 size: 11 residues. The DNA of the CDR3 is TGCAGTGCGCCGGGGAGAAGAAAGCTGTTTTTT. Amino acids: CSAPGRRKLFF.

This chain joins TRBV2 and TRBJ2-5; D is unclear. Germline V CDR1 and CDR2: SNHLY, FYNNEI. CDR3 length: 15 amino acids. V was cut by 2 bases and J by 0 bases, with 10 bases left in between. The CDR3 DNA reads TGTGCCAGCAGTGAATCCAGAACGTACCAAGAGACCCAGTACTTC. Translating it yields CASSESRTYQETQYF.

J is TRBJ2-7 and V is TRBV5-8; D is possibly TRBD1 (6 bases). Trimming stripped 2 bases from V and 4 bases from J, with 16 bases between. The CDR3 consists of 15 residues. Looked up from germline, CDR1 is SGHTS and CDR2 is YDEGEE. The CDR3 region has the DNA TGTGCCAGCAGCTTAAGGGGGTCAAGGTGGTACGAGCAGTACTTC. Translating it yields CASSLRGSRWYEQYF. The complete variable domain, with remaining parts taken from reference TRBV5-8 and TRBJ2-7, reads EAGVTQSPTHLIKTRGQQATLRCSPISGHTSVYWYQQALGLGLQFLLWYDEGEERNRGNFPPRFSGRQFPNYSSELNVNALELEDSALYLCASSLRGSRWYEQYFGPGTRLTVT.

The chain recombines TRBV5-1 with TRBJ1-4; a possible D gene is TRBD1 (6 bases). Germline assignment: CDR1 SGHRS and CDR2 YFSETQ. CDR3 length: 16 residues. Deletions cut 3 bases from V and 4 bases from J, with 16 bases between. CDR3 sequence: CASSSFQGHGNEKLFF. DNA for the CDR3: TGCGCCAGCAGCTCGTTTCAGGGGCATGGTAATGAAAAACTGTTTTTT.

The chain employs TRBV15 and TRBJ2-5, with D possibly being TRBD1 (5 bases). The CDR3 sequence is 15 residues long. V dropped 0 bases and J dropped 1 base, with 9 bases sitting between them. Looked up from germline, CDR1 is LNHNV and CDR2 is YYDKDF (reference sequence). The CDR3 DNA reads as TGTGCCACCAGCAGAGACCCAGGGCTCCAAGAGACCCAGTACTTC. Translation: CATSRDPGLQETQYF.

The rearrangement links TRBV29-1 to TRBJ2-3; tentative D call: TRBD2 (6 bases). The CDR3 sequence is 14 residues long. Trimming took off 6 bases at V and 3 bases at J, with 16 bases between the two ends. Germline V gene sequence: CDR1 SQVTM, CDR2 ANQGSEA. DNA of the CDR3: TGCAGCGTCATGGAGGGAAGAGGGACAGATACGCAGTATTTT. Amino acid sequence: CSVMEGRGTDTQYF.

This clone was counted a single time. The rearrangement joins TRBV29-1 to TRBJ2-5, with 14 bases matching TRBD2. The length of the CDR3 is 18 residues. V was clipped by 0 bases and J by 2 bases; unmatched bases: 8. Germline lookup yields CDR1 SQVTM and CDR2 ANQGSEA. This CDR3 reads CSVEDLRTSGGPQETQYF. The CDR3 DNA follows: TGCAGCGTTGAAGATCTTAGGACTAGCGGGGGGCCACAAGAGACCCAGTACTTC.

This clone was seen more than once but under ten times. V usage is TRBV7-8 and J usage is TRBJ1-3; D not certain. The length of the CDR3 is 15 residues. Germline values: CDR1 SGHVS, CDR2 FQNEAQ. V was shortened by 2 bases and J by 1 base, with 9 bases between the two germline ends. Here the CDR3 reads CASSLRRVSGNTIYF. The CDR3 nucleotides are TGTGCCAGCAGCTTAAGGAGGGTATCTGGAAACACCATATATTTT.

The genes are TRBV3-1 (or the pseudogene TRBV3-2) and TRBJ1-2, with 8 bases lining up with TRBD1. V lost 6 bases to trimming and J lost 6 bases; unmatched junction nucleotides: 9. Germline CDR1 LGHDT, CDR2 YNNKEL (reference sequence). This CDR3 has 14 amino acids. CDR3: CASRRSSTGDGYTF. DNA of the CDR3: TGTGCCAGCAGACGAAGTTCGACAGGGGATGGCTACACCTTC.

The chain recombines TRBV30 with TRBJ1-1, with a possible D match to TRBD1 (6 bases). The V end lost 3 bases, the J end lost 8 bases, and 16 bases lay between the germline ends. Germline CDR1 GTSNPN, CDR2 SVGIG (reference sequence). This CDR3 contains 13 residues. The CDR3 is CAWRSGLGAEAFF. Here the CDR3 DNA reads TGTGCCTGGAGGAGCGGACTGGGGGCCGAAGCTTTCTTT.

The chain has TRBV4-2 and TRBJ1-4; 7 bases are shared with TRBD1. The CDR3 contains 14 residues. V was clipped by 5 bases and J by 4 bases; unmatched bases: 4. Germline V CDR1 and CDR2: LGHNA, YNFKEQ. For the CDR3, the DNA is TGTGCCAGCAGCAGGGACAGACTTAATGAAAAACTGTTTTTT. Protein product: CASSRDRLNEKLFF.

CDR3 nucleotide sequence: TGTGCCAGTAGTATTATCGGGGGAGCGGGTCAGCCCCAGCATTTT. Amino acids: CASSIIGGAGQPQHF. The gene calls are TRBV19 and TRBJ1-5, with a weak D call TRBD1 (5 bases). Trimming shortened V by 3 bases and J by 6 bases, and 15 bases separated the two germline ends. The CDR3 has 15 residues. Germline loops: CDR1 LNHDA, CDR2 SQIVND (reference sequence).

The genes are TRBV6-2 or TRBV6-3 and TRBJ1-2, with TRBD1 matching over 8 bases. V was pared by 5 bases and J by 4 bases, with 12 bases of the junction left unmatched. The CDR3 consists of 16 residues. From germline, CDR1 is MNHEY and CDR2 SVGEGT. The chain's CDR3 is CASSGSRGPVSYGYTF. The CDR3 DNA follows: TGTGCCAGCAGTGGCAGCAGGGGGCCGGTCAGCTATGGCTACACCTTC.

CDR3 nucleotide sequence: TGCGCCAGCAGCTTGGAGGGGCTTGGCGGCTACACCTTC. Its protein is CASSLEGLGGYTF. The chain carries TRBV5-1 and TRBJ1-2; D possibly corresponds to TRBD1 (5 bases). The CDR3 is made up of 13 amino acids. Germline values: CDR1 SGHRS, CDR2 YFSETQ. The V end was cut by 0 bases, the J end by 8 bases, with 11 bases between.

The J gene is TRBJ2-6, the V gene TRBV27, with 7 bases fitting TRBD1. Germline V gene lookup returns CDR1 MNHEY and CDR2 SMNVEV (reference sequence). V was clipped by 0 bases and J by 2 bases; unmatched bases: 1. The CDR3 totals 16 residues. CDR3 protein: CASSLSGQTGANVLTF. Written as DNA, the CDR3 is TGTGCCAGCAGTTTATCGGGACAGACTGGGGCCAACGTCCTGACTTTC.

This clone was seen only a few times. The chain combines TRBV6-5 with TRBJ1-1; D gene ambiguous. The CDR3 runs to 13 residues. Trimming left V 7 bases short and J 5 bases short, with 14 bases between. CDR1 MNHEY and CDR2 SVGAGI come from the germline V gene. DNA for the CDR3: TGTGCCAGCACCGCGCTAGGGAGGACTGAAGCTTTCTTT. Amino acids: CASTALGRTEAFF.

The DNA of the CDR3 is TGTGCCAGCAGCTCCCCGGACAGAAACAATGAGCAGTTCTTC. This sequence encodes CASSSPDRNNEQFF. The chain employs TRBV7-9 and TRBJ2-1, with D possibly TRBD1 on 6 matching bases. Between the trimmed V and J ends, which lost 4 bases and 5 bases, there was a span of 12 bases. CDR1 SEHNR and CDR2 FQNEAQ come from the germline V gene (reference sequence). The CDR3 has 14 amino acids.

This clone was seen more than once but under ten times. The rearrangement uses TRBV19 and TRBJ1-1; 7 bases agree with TRBD1. This CDR3 comprises 13 residues. Germline V gene lookup returns CDR1 LNHDA and CDR2 SQIVND (reference sequence). V lost 5 bases, J lost 5 bases, and 5 bases stayed unmatched. This CDR3 reads CASSPAGGTEAFF. For the CDR3, the DNA is TGTGCCAGTAGTCCTGCAGGGGGGACTGAAGCTTTCTTT.